These 2 T cell receptor beta chains share one sample of origin, sequenced in a study of T cell clonotyping in hematopoietic cell transplantation. Profiled with immunoSEQ multiplex PCR; TCRdb holds only in-frame clones, not every one. This repertoire shows approximately 11,000 clones, 40% to 50% found once; its top ten account for around 9%. This specimen consisted of PBMCs, obtained 30 days after allogeneic stem cell transplant. The receptors derive from a male patient aged 45-59 years who had an allogeneic stem cell transplant from an unrelated donor, so the T cells may come from the graft donor. Some clones in this sample may be carry-over from other donors' samples.

J is TRBJ1-1 and V is TRBV5-1; 8 positions agree with TRBD1. Germline loops: CDR1 SGHRS, CDR2 YFSETQ. Losses at the gene ends were 4 bases for V and 8 bases for J; bases not matched to a gene: 13. The CDR3 totals 15 residues. CDR3 loop: CASSLETGDGGEAFF. In DNA form, the CDR3 reads TGCGCCAGCAGCCTGGAGACAGGGGACGGTGGGGAAGCTTTCTTT.

This clone has only a few counts. The V and J genes are TRBV9 and TRBJ2-7; 8 bases agree with TRBD2. CDR3 size: 16 residues. CDR1 and CDR2 (germline): SGDLS, YYNGEE. Trimming cost V 5 bases and J 5 bases; bases outside gene matches: 15. The CDR3 spells CASSVDSGLVPHEQYF. The DNA of the CDR3 is TGTGCCAGCAGTGTCGACTCGGGACTAGTCCCCCACGAGCAGTACTTC.